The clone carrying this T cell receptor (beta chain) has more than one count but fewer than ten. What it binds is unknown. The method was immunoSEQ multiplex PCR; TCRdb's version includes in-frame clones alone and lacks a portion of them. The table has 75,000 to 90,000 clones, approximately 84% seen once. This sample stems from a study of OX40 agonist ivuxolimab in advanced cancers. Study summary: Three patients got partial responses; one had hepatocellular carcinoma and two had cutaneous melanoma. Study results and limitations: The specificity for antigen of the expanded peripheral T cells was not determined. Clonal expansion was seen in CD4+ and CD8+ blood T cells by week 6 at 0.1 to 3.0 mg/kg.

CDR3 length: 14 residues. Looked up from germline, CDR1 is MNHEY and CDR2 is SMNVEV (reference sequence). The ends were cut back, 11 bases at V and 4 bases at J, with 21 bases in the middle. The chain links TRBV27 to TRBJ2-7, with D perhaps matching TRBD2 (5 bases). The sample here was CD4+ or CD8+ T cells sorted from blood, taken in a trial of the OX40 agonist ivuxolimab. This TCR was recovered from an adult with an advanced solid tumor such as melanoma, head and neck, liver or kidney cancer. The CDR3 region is CASALGGSLYEQYF. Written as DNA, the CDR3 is TGTGCCTCCGCTCTCGGAGGCAGCTTATACGAGCAGTACTTC.